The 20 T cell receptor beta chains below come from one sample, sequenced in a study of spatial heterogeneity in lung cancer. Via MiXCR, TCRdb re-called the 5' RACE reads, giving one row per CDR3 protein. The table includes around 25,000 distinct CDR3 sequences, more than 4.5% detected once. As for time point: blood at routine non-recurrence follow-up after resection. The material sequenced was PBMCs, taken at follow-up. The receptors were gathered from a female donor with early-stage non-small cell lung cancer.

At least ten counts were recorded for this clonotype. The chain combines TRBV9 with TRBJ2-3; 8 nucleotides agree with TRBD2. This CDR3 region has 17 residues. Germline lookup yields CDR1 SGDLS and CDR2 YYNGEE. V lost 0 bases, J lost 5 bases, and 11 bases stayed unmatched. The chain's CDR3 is CASSVGGLAGLRDTQYF. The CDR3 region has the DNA TGTGCCAGCAGCGTAGGTGGACTAGCCGGGTTAAGAGATACGCAGTATTTT.

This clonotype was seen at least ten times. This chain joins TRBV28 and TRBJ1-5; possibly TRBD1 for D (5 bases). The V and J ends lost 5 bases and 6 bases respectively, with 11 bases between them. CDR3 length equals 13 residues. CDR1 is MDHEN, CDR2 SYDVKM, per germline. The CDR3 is CASSTPGAQPQHF. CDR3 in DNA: TGTGCCAGCAGTACCCCCGGGGCTCAGCCCCAGCATTTT.

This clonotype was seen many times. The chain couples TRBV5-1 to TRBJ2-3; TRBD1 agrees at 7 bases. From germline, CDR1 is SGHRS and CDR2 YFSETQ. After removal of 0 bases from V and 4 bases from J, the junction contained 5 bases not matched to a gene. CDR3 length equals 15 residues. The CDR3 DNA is TGCGCCAGCAGCTTGGCCCGGCAGGGGGCAGATACGCAGTATTTT. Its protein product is CASSLARQGADTQYF.

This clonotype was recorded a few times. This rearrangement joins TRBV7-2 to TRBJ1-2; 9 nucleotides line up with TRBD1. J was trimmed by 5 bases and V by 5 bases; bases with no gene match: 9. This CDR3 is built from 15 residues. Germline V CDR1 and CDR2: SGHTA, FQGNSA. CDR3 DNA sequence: TGTGCCAGCAGCACAACTCCGGGACAGGGATATGGCTACACCTTC. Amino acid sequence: CASSTTPGQGYGYTF.

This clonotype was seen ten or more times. The CDR3 loop reads CASSLAASGFSYEQYF. The CDR3, as DNA: TGTGCCAGCAGCTTAGCCGCTAGCGGGTTCTCCTACGAGCAGTACTTC. V and J are TRBV7-2 and TRBJ2-7; 8 bases map to TRBD2. The germline gives CDR1 SGHTA, CDR2 FQGNSA. The ends lost 0 bases at V and 0 bases at J; junction bases unmatched: 4. CDR3 size: 16 residues.

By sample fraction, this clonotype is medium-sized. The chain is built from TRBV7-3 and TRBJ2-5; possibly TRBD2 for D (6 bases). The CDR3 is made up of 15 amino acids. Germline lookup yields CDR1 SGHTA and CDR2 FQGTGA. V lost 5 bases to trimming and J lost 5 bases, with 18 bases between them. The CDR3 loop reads CASSPNGGAHETQYF. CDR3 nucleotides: TGTGCCAGCAGCCCCAACGGAGGGGCCCACGAGACCCAGTACTTC.

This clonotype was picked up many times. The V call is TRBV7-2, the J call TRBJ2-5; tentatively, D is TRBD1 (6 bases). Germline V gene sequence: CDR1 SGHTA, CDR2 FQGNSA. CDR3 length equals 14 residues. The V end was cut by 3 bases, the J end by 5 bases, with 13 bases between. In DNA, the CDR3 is TGTGCCAGCAGCTTTGGGACGAGGGGGGAGACCCAGTACTTC. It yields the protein CASSFGTRGETQYF.

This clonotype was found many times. CDR3 sequence reads: CASSPLKALEGNTIYF. The CDR3 nucleotides are TGTGCCAGCAGTCCCTTAAAGGCACTCGAAGGAAACACCATATATTTT. The chain joins TRBV12-3 or TRBV12-4 to TRBJ1-3; D is unresolved. The CDR3 is 16 amino acids. V lost 5 bases, J lost 4 bases, and 18 bases lay in between.

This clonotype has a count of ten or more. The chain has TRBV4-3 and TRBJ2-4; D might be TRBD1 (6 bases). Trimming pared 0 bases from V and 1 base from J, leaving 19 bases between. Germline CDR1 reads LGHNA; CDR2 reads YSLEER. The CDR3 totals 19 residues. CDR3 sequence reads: CASSQDLPGGLRAKNIQYF. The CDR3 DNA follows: TGCGCCAGCAGCCAAGATCTTCCTGGGGGCCTGAGGGCCAAAAACATTCAGTACTTC.

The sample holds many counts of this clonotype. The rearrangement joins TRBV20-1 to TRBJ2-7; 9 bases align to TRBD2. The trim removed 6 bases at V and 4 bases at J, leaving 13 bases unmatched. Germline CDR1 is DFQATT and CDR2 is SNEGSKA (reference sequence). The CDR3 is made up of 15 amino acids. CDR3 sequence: CSALPSGTRGYEQYF. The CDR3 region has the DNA TGCAGTGCCCTACCTAGCGGGACAAGGGGTTACGAGCAGTACTTC.

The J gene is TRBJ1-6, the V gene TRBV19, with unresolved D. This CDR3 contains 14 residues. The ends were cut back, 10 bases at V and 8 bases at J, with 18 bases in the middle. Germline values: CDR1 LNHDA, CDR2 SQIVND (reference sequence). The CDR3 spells CATKTPGQYSPLHF. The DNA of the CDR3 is TGTGCCACCAAAACCCCCGGTCAGTATTCACCCCTCCACTTT. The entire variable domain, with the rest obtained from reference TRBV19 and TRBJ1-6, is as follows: DGGITQSPKYLFRKEGQNVTLSCEQNLNHDAMYWYRQDPGQGLRLIYYSQIVNDFQKGDIAEGYSVSREKKESFPLTVTSAQKNPTAFYLCATKTPGQYSPLHFGNGTRLTVT.

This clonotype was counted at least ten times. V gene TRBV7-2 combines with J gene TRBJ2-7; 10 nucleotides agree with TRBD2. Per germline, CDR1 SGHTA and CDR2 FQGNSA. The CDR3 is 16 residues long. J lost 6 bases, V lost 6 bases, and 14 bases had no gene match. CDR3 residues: CASRSARAGGISEQYF. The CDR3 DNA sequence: TGTGCCAGCAGGTCAGCGAGAGCGGGGGGGATCAGCGAGCAGTACTTC.

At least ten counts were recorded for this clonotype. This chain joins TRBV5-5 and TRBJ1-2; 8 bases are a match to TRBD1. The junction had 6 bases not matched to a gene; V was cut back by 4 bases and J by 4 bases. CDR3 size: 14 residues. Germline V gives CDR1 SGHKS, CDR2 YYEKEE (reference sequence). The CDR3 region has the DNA TGTGCCAGCAGCCAAGGGACAGGCCCCTATGGCTACACCTTC. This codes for CASSQGTGPYGYTF.

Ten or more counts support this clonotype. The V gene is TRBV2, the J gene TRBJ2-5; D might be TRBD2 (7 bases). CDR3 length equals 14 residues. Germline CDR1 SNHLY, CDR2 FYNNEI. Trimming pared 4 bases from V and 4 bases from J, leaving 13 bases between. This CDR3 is CASSAERGGETQYF. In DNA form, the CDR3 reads TGTGCCAGCAGTGCAGAGAGGGGGGGAGAGACCCAGTACTTC.

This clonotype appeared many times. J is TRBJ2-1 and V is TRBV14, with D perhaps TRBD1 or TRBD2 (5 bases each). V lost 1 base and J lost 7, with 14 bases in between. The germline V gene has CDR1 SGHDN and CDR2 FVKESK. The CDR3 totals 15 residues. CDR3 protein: CASSQAGRRGNEQFF. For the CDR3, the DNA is TGTGCCAGCAGCCAAGCAGGGCGTCGGGGAAATGAGCAGTTCTTC.

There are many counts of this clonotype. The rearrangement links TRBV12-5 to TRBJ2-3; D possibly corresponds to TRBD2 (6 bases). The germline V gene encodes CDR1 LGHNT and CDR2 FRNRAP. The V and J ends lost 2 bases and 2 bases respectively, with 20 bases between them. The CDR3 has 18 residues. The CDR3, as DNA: TGTGCTAGTGGTTTGACCTCTCCTAGCGCTAGACACACAGATACGCAGTATTTT. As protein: CASGLTSPSARHTDTQYF. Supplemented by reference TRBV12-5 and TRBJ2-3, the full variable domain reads DARVTQTPRHKVTEMGQEVTMRCQPILGHNTVFWYRQTMMQGLELLAYFRNRAPLDDSGMPKDRFSAEMPDATLATLKIQPSEPRDSAVYFCASGLTSPSARHTDTQYFGPGTRLTVL.

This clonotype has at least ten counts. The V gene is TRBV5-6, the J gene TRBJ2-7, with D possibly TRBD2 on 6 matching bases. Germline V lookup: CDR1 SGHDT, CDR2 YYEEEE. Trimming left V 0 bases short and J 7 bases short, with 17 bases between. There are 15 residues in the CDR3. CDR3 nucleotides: TGTGCCAGCAGCTTGGGTGGACTACTTTCGAAGGAGCAGTACTTC. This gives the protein CASSLGGLLSKEQYF.

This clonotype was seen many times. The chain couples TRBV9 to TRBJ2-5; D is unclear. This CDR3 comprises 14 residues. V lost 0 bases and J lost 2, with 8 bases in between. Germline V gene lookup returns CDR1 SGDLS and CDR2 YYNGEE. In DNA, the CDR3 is TGTGCCAGCAGCGTAGGGACGGTACAAGAGACCCAGTACTTC. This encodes CASSVGTVQETQYF.

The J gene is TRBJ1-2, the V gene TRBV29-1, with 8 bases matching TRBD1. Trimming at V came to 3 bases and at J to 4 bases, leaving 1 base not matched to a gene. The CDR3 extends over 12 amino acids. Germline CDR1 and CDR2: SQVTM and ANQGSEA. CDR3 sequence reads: CSVDRGPYGYTF. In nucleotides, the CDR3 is TGCAGCGTTGACAGGGGGCCCTATGGCTACACCTTC.

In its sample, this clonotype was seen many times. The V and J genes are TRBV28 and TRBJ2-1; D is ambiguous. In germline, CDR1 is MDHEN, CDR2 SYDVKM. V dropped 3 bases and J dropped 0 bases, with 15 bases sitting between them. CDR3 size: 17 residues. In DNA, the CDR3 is TGTGCCAGCAGTTTCCCCAGCGTCGGTAACTCCTACAATGAGCAGTTCTTC. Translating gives CASSFPSVGNSYNEQFF.